The 26 T cell receptor beta chains below were found in one sample sequenced in a study of T cell responses to AZD1222 COVID-19 vaccine. Sequencing used immunoSEQ multiplex PCR; TCRdb keeps in-frame clones, though not all of them. The data hold about 100,000 clones, with approximately 89% observed a single time. Sample: peripheral blood, taken on day 0 of AZD1222 vaccination. These TCRs come from an adult in good health.

The chain couples TRBV6-5 to TRBJ2-1; 7 bases agree with TRBD2. The junction had 6 bases not matched to a gene; V was cut back by 7 bases and J by 0 bases. CDR1 and CDR2 (germline): MNHEY, SVGAGI. The CDR3 runs to 15 residues. CDR3 nucleotides: TGTGCCAGCACCCGCGAGCGGGGCTCCTACAATGAGCAGTTCTTC. Translating gives CASTRERGSYNEQFF.

The rearrangement links TRBV7-8 to TRBJ2-1; D remains unclear. Germline lookup yields CDR1 SGHVS and CDR2 FQNEAQ. This CDR3 region has 13 residues. The germline V and J ends were trimmed by 1 base and 7 bases, with 8 bases remaining between them. The CDR3 region has the DNA TGTGCCAGCAGCTTAGAGGGAAAGAATGAGCAGTTCTTC. Translating gives CASSLEGKNEQFF.

CDR3 sequence: CASSTPGTGTPYEQYF. DNA of the CDR3: TGCGCCAGCAGCACCCCCGGGACAGGGACTCCCTACGAGCAGTACTTC. The rearrangement joins TRBV5-1 to TRBJ2-7, with 9 bases identical to TRBD1. The CDR3 loop spans 16 amino acids. Germline V gene sequence: CDR1 SGHRS, CDR2 YFSETQ. The V gene end was trimmed by 4 bases and the J gene end by 2 bases; junction bases not matched to a gene: 10.

The chain carries TRBV4-3 and TRBJ2-7, with TRBD2 identical over 12 bases. Trimming at V came to 2 bases and at J to 4 bases, leaving 3 bases not matched to a gene. The CDR3 is 15 amino acids. CDR1 is LGHNA and CDR2 is YSLEER in the germline V gene. CDR3 coding DNA: TGCGCCAGCAGCCAAACGACTAGCGGGGGTTACGAGCAGTACTTC. It encodes CASSQTTSGGYEQYF.

J is TRBJ2-2 and V is TRBV13, with D hard to call. Trimming pared 0 bases from V and 7 bases from J, leaving 3 bases between. Germline lookup yields CDR1 PRHDT and CDR2 FYEKMQ (reference sequence). The CDR3 is made up of 12 amino acids. CDR3 DNA: TGTGCCAGCAGCTTAGGGAACGGGGAGCTGTTTTTT. It encodes CASSLGNGELFF.

This chain joins TRBV7-2 and TRBJ1-1; D is uncertain. This CDR3 is built from 13 residues. Trimming shortened V by 5 bases and J by 1 base, and 8 bases separated the two germline ends. Germline V gene lookup returns CDR1 SGHTA and CDR2 FQGNSA. The chain's CDR3 is CASSPDWNTEAFF. The DNA of the CDR3 is TGTGCCAGCAGCCCAGACTGGAACACTGAAGCTTTCTTT.

This chain connects TRBV15 to TRBJ2-7; 8 nucleotides line up with TRBD1. Germline V lookup: CDR1 LNHNV, CDR2 YYDKDF (reference sequence). This CDR3 has 13 residues. Losses at the gene ends were 4 bases for V and 7 bases for J; bases not matched to a gene: 6. CDR3 protein: CATSTRTGWEQYF. The CDR3, as DNA: TGTGCCACCAGCACCCGGACAGGGTGGGAGCAGTACTTC. Looking up the rest from reference TRBV15 and TRBJ2-7 gives the full variable domain: DAMVIQNPRYQVTQFGKPVTLSCSQTLNHNVMYWYQQKSSQAPKLLFHYYDKDFNNEADTPDNFQSRRPNTSFCFLDIRSPGLGDTAMYLCATSTRTGWEQYFGPGTRLTVT.

The chain has TRBV5-4 and TRBJ2-3, with no clear D. Trimming left V 4 bases short and J 2 bases short, with 8 bases between. The V gene's germline CDR1 is SGHNT and CDR2 YYREEE (reference sequence). CDR3 length: 13 residues. The CDR3 region is CASSGRNTDTQYF. In DNA form, the CDR3 reads TGTGCCAGCAGCGGCCGGAACACAGATACGCAGTATTTT.

This chain connects TRBV7-2 to TRBJ1-2; D is unclear. V gave up 5 bases and J gave up 4 bases, with 5 bases separating them. This CDR3 spans 11 amino acids. Germline V gene data show CDR1 as SGHTA and CDR2 as FQGNSA. DNA of the CDR3: TGTGCCAGCAGCAATCCCTATGGCTACACCTTC. Protein: CASSNPYGYTF.

This chain connects TRBV2 to TRBJ1-3, with 7 nucleotides matching TRBD1. Germline values: CDR1 SNHLY, CDR2 FYNNEI. J gave up 0 bases and V 10 bases, and 9 bases lay outside the gene matches. The CDR3 runs to 15 residues. The CDR3 nucleotides are TGTGCCACCAAAACCGGGACAGTCTCTGGAAACACCATATATTTT. Protein product: CATKTGTVSGNTIYF.

The chain is built from TRBV7-9 and TRBJ2-3; perhaps TRBD2 as D (5 bases). The CDR3 is made up of 12 amino acids. V lost 5 bases and J 9 bases, leaving 12 bases between the germline ends. Germline CDR1 reads SEHNR; CDR2 reads FQNEAQ (reference sequence). The CDR3, as DNA: TGTGCCAGCAGCGTAGATCGAGGGACGCAGTATTTT. It translates to CASSVDRGTQYF.

The genes are TRBV18 and TRBJ2-3; D not certain. The V end lost 4 bases, the J end lost 3 bases, and 2 bases lay between the germline ends. CDR3 length: 11 amino acids. The germline CDR1 and CDR2 sequences are KGHSH and LQKENI. DNA for the CDR3: TGTGCCAGCTCACGAACAGATACGCAGTATTTT. Its translation is CASSRTDTQYF.

V and J are TRBV18 and TRBJ2-6; D uncertain. The CDR3 extends over 14 amino acids. Germline V CDR1 and CDR2: KGHSH, LQKENI. The ends were cut back, 6 bases at V and 3 bases at J, with 9 bases in the middle. The CDR3 bases are TGTGCCAGCTCGCCTAGAGTTGGGGCCAACGTCCTGACTTTC. Protein: CASSPRVGANVLTF. Full variable domain (missing parts from reference TRBV18 and TRBJ2-6): NAGVMQNPRHLVRRRGQEARLRCSPMKGHSHVYWYRQLPEEGLKFMVYLQKENIIDESGMPKERFSAEFPKEGPSILRIQQVVRGDSAAYFCASSPRVGANVLTFGAGSRLTVL.

The chain couples TRBV28 to TRBJ2-7, with 10 positions matching TRBD1. The CDR3 totals 15 residues. Germline V CDR1 and CDR2: MDHEN, SYDVKM. V lost 2 bases, J lost 4 bases, and 5 bases stayed unmatched. The CDR3 loop is CASSLPGDRGYEQYF. The CDR3 DNA is TGTGCCAGCAGTTTACCCGGGGACAGGGGATACGAGCAGTACTTC.

This chain connects TRBV5-1 to TRBJ1-1; D perhaps matches TRBD1 (5 bases). CDR1 is SGHRS, CDR2 YFSETQ, per germline. V was cut by 0 bases and J by 2 bases, with 14 bases left in between. The CDR3 is made up of 16 amino acids. The CDR3 sequence is CASSLAKATANTEAFF. CDR3 DNA: TGCGCCAGCAGCTTGGCAAAAGCGACAGCCAACACTGAAGCTTTCTTT.

This chain links TRBV25-1 with TRBJ1-2; possibly TRBD1 for D (6 bases). CDR3 length: 14 amino acids. Germline V gene sequence: CDR1 MGHDK, CDR2 SYGVNS. The germline V and J ends were trimmed by 10 bases and 1 base, with 16 bases remaining between them. CDR3 loop: CATKSGGGNYGYTF. CDR3 DNA: TGTGCCACGAAGTCGGGAGGGGGTAACTATGGCTACACCTTC.

The chain uses TRBV11-2 and TRBJ1-5; D gene ambiguous. The CDR3 has 14 residues. Between the trimmed V and J ends, which lost 5 bases and 5 bases, there was a span of 13 bases. The V gene's germline CDR1 is SGHAT and CDR2 FQNNGV. The CDR3 loop reads CASSPNPRDQPQHF. For the CDR3, the DNA is TGTGCCAGCAGCCCCAACCCCCGGGATCAGCCCCAGCATTTT.

The rearrangement links TRBV10-3 to TRBJ1-2, with unresolved D. The germline V gene has CDR1 ENHRY and CDR2 SYGVKD. CDR3 length: 13 residues. Trimming cost V 6 bases and J 3 bases, with 11 bases left between them. The CDR3 loop is CAISGLRDYGYTF. Here the CDR3 DNA reads TGTGCCATCAGCGGATTGAGGGACTATGGCTACACCTTC.

This chain links TRBV10-2 with TRBJ2-7; TRBD1 matches at 8 bases. The length of the CDR3 is 15 residues. CDR1 WSHSY and CDR2 SAAADI come from the germline V gene. Trimming cost V 2 bases and J 0 bases; bases outside gene matches: 3. The chain's CDR3 is CASSEGGTGSYEQYF. CDR3 bases: TGCGCCAGCAGTGAGGGCGGGACAGGCTCCTACGAGCAGTACTTC.

The chain links TRBV28 to TRBJ1-1, with 7 bases lining up with TRBD1. V shed 4 bases and J 0 bases; nucleotides not matched to a gene: 11. Germline loops: CDR1 MDHEN, CDR2 SYDVKM. CDR3 length: 17 residues. The CDR3 is CASSSGGIGVMNTEAFF. CDR3 nucleotide sequence: TGTGCCAGCAGTTCAGGGGGGATCGGGGTGATGAACACTGAAGCTTTCTTT.

The genes are TRBV2 and TRBJ2-7; perhaps TRBD2 as D (5 bases). CDR1 and CDR2 (germline): SNHLY, FYNNEI. This CDR3 is built from 13 residues. Trimming pared 5 bases from V and 7 bases from J, leaving 15 bases between. The CDR3 DNA reads TGTGCCAGCAGTACGGAATTTTCGGGGGAGCAGTACTTC. This codes for CASSTEFSGEQYF. The variable domain in full, completed from reference TRBV2 and TRBJ2-7, reads EPEVTQTPSHQVTQMGQEVILRCVPISNHLYFYWYRQILGQKVEFLVSFYNNEISEKSEIFDDQFSVERPDGSNFTLKIRSTKLEDSAMYFCASSTEFSGEQYFGPGTRLTVT.

This chain links TRBV18 with TRBJ1-1; D uncertain. Germline CDR1 KGHSH, CDR2 LQKENI. The CDR3 is made up of 14 amino acids. Trimming took 0 bases from V and 1 from J, leaving 6 bases between them. CDR3 DNA: TGTGCCAGCTCACCACCGGTAGGGAACACTGAAGCTTTCTTT. It is translated as CASSPPVGNTEAFF.

This chain connects TRBV3-1 (or the pseudogene TRBV3-2) to TRBJ1-3, with 8 bases that match TRBD1. Germline assignment: CDR1 LGHDT and CDR2 YNNKEL (reference sequence). The CDR3 has 14 amino acids. The V and J ends lost 2 bases and 9 bases, in that order; junction bases with no gene match: 6. The CDR3 nucleotides read TGTGCCAGCAGCCAAATTGGACAGGGAGGCACCATATATTTT. Amino acid sequence: CASSQIGQGGTIYF.

The chain couples TRBV5-6 to TRBJ2-1; 8 bases map to TRBD2. Germline CDR1 is SGHDT and CDR2 is YYEEEE. The CDR3 sequence is 15 residues long. V lost 5 bases and J lost 4; bases outside the gene matches: 8. The CDR3 DNA sequence: TGTGCCAGCAGAGAGGGACTAGGAGGTTACAATGAGCAGTTCTTC. Protein sequence: CASREGLGGYNEQFF.

This clone was observed a handful of times. The CDR3 DNA reads as TGCGCCAGCAGCCAACCCCGGGGAAGGGACAATGAGCAGTTCTTC. It specifies CASSQPRGRDNEQFF. This chain uses TRBV4-3 with TRBJ2-1, with D possibly matching TRBD2 (5 bases). Germline V gene lookup returns CDR1 LGHNA and CDR2 YSLEER. The V and J ends lost 2 bases and 5 bases respectively, with 13 bases between them. The CDR3 extends over 15 amino acids.

The chain links TRBV6-2 or TRBV6-3 to TRBJ2-7, with TRBD2 matching 10 bases. CDR1 MNHEY and CDR2 SVGEGT come from the germline V gene. The CDR3 is made up of 15 amino acids. Trimming at V came to 0 bases and at J to 3 bases, leaving 2 bases not matched to a gene. The DNA for the CDR3 is TGTGCCAGCAGTTACTCGGGGACTAGCGACTACGAGCAGTACTTC. As protein: CASSYSGTSDYEQYF.